Below, 18 T cell receptor beta chains from the same sample are listed, as sequenced in a study of cytomegalovirus exposure and HLA in healthy donors. PCR involved 60 Vbeta and 13 Jbeta primers. The data were produced by immunoSEQ multiplex PCR, yet TCRdb's version contains in-frame clones alone and is incomplete. Among around 180,000 clones listed, 70% to 80% were seen once. Sequencing was performed on PBMCs. These TCRs come from a woman between 50 and 59 years old in good health and CMV-seronegative.

V usage is TRBV7-2 and J usage is TRBJ1-5, with 8 bases matching TRBD1. Germline CDR1 is SGHTA and CDR2 is FQGNSA. The V and J ends lost 5 bases and 2 bases, in that order; junction bases with no gene match: 11. The CDR3 is 17 amino acids. The CDR3 spells CASSRRGQGIRNQPQHF. The CDR3 DNA sequence: TGTGCCAGCAGCAGACGTGGACAGGGAATACGCAATCAGCCCCAGCATTTT.

This chain links TRBV13 with TRBJ2-5; 9 bases are a match to TRBD2. The DNA end is a closer match to TRBJ2-7, so the J assignment may be wrong. Germline CDR1 PRHDT, CDR2 FYEKMQ (reference sequence). The CDR3 spans 16 residues. CDR3 loop: CASSFSGTSTRYEQYF. The CDR3 nucleotides read TGTGCCAGCAGCTTCTCCGGGACTAGCACTAGATACGAGCAGTACTTC.

This chain links TRBV19 with TRBJ1-2, with a weak D call TRBD1 (6 bases). The V gene's germline CDR1 is LNHDA and CDR2 SQIVND (reference sequence). Trimming removed 6 bases at V and 3 bases at J, with 11 bases between. The CDR3 has 13 residues. The CDR3 region has the DNA TGTGCCAGTAGAACGACAGGTGACTATGGCTACACCTTC. This translates into CASRTTGDYGYTF.

This chain links TRBV29-1 with TRBJ2-7; TRBD1 might be the D (5 bases). CDR3 length: 12 amino acids. V lost 2 bases and J 3 bases, leaving 8 bases between the germline ends. Per germline, CDR1 SQVTM and CDR2 ANQGSEA. The CDR3 nucleotides are TGCAGCGTTGAACAGGGCCGCTACGAGCAGTACTTC. It is translated as CSVEQGRYEQYF.

The chain has TRBV5-1 and TRBJ1-1; 11 bases map to TRBD1. The CDR3 consists of 15 residues. J was trimmed by 4 bases and V by 4 bases; bases with no gene match: 6. Looked up from germline, CDR1 is SGHRS and CDR2 is YFSETQ. The CDR3, as DNA: TGCGCCAGCAGCCCGGGGACAGGGGGACCCACTGAAGCTTTCTTT. Its translation is CASSPGTGGPTEAFF.

This rearrangement joins TRBV18 to TRBJ1-6; no clear D gene. The CDR3 has 12 amino acids. Trimming left V 6 bases short and J 7 bases short, with 7 bases between. CDR1 is KGHSH, CDR2 LQKENI, per germline. The CDR3 region is CASSLPNSPLHF. The CDR3 DNA sequence: TGTGCCAGCTCGCTACCAAATTCACCCCTCCACTTT. The full variable domain, rest sourced from reference TRBV18 and TRBJ1-6, is NAGVMQNPRHLVRRRGQEARLRCSPMKGHSHVYWYRQLPEEGLKFMVYLQKENIIDESGMPKERFSAEFPKEGPSILRIQQVVRGDSAAYFCASSLPNSPLHFGNGTRLTVT.

The gene calls are TRBV5-1 and TRBJ2-5; unclear D gene. In germline, CDR1 is SGHRS, CDR2 YFSETQ. The ends were cut back, 6 bases at V and 1 base at J, with 10 bases in the middle. The CDR3 loop spans 13 amino acids. In nucleotides, the CDR3 is TGCGCCAGCAACGTACCGAGCCAAGAGACCCAGTACTTC. Its protein product is CASNVPSQETQYF.

In its sample, this clone was seen once. The CDR3 DNA reads TGTGCCAGCTCACCAGGACAGCAGTATGGCTACACCTTC. Amino acid sequence: CASSPGQQYGYTF. V and J are TRBV18 and TRBJ1-2; D may be TRBD1 (6 bases). The CDR3 runs 13 residues. Trimming took 2 bases from V and 5 from J, leaving 9 bases between them. Looked up from germline, CDR1 is KGHSH and CDR2 is LQKENI. Filled out from reference TRBV18 and TRBJ1-2, the complete variable domain reads NAGVMQNPRHLVRRRGQEARLRCSPMKGHSHVYWYRQLPEEGLKFMVYLQKENIIDESGMPKERFSAEFPKEGPSILRIQQVVRGDSAAYFCASSPGQQYGYTFGSGTRLTVV.

The chain combines TRBV5-1 with TRBJ2-7; TRBD2 matches 8 bases. The CDR3 sequence is 14 residues long. Germline V gene data show CDR1 as SGHRS and CDR2 as YFSETQ. The junction had 4 bases not matched to a gene; V was cut back by 2 bases and J by 3 bases. CDR3 coding DNA: TGCGCCAGCAGCTTAGTAGCGGGGAACTACGAGCAGTACTTC. Protein: CASSLVAGNYEQYF. Combining the CDR3 with reference TRBV5-1 and TRBJ2-7 gives the whole variable domain KAGVTQTPRYLIKTRGQQVTLSCSPISGHRSVSWYQQTPGQGLQFLFEYFSETQRNKGNFPGRFSGRQFSNSRSEMNVSTLELGDSALYLCASSLVAGNYEQYFGPGTRLTVT.

V gene TRBV7-2 combines with J gene TRBJ2-7; tentatively, D is TRBD2 (6 bases). This CDR3 comprises 15 residues. Per the germline V gene, CDR1 is SGHTA and CDR2 is FQGNSA. V lost 5 bases and J 1 base, leaving 15 bases between the germline ends. The CDR3 protein is CASSPLGGSSYEQYF. The CDR3 DNA reads as TGTGCCAGCAGCCCCCTGGGGGGAAGTTCCTACGAGCAGTACTTC.

The chain carries TRBV5-4 and TRBJ2-1; 8 nucleotides align to TRBD2. With 2 bases clipped from V and 6 bases from J, the junction kept 7 bases outside the gene matches. This CDR3 contains 15 residues. Germline lookup yields CDR1 SGHNT and CDR2 YYREEE (reference sequence). The DNA for the CDR3 is TGTGCCAGCAGCTTTGAACTAGCGGCTGGCAATGAGCAGTTCTTC. This translates into CASSFELAAGNEQFF.

This chain's CDR3 is CASSLVTADYEQYF. The DNA of the CDR3 is TGCGCCAGCAGCTTGGTTACAGCGGACTACGAGCAGTACTTC. The chain is built from TRBV5-1 and TRBJ2-7; weak D call: TRBD2 (5 bases). The CDR3 has 14 amino acids. Trimming took off 0 bases at V and 3 bases at J, with 10 bases between the two ends. In germline, CDR1 is SGHRS, CDR2 YFSETQ.

The table lists this clone with a count of one. CDR3 amino acids: CATSRGTGSNGDTQYF. The CDR3 DNA sequence: TGTGCCACCAGCAGAGGGACAGGGTCAAATGGAGATACGCAGTATTTT. V is TRBV15 and J is TRBJ2-3; 8 positions agree with TRBD1. V shed 1 base, J shed 5 bases, and the junction held 8 bases outside the gene matches. Germline V lookup: CDR1 LNHNV, CDR2 YYDKDF (reference sequence). The CDR3 contains 16 residues.

This chain uses TRBV11-2 with TRBJ2-5; tentatively, D is TRBD1 (5 bases). The DNA end lines up better with TRBJ2-7; the J call may be wrong. This CDR3 is 13 amino acids long. Germline V lookup: CDR1 SGHAT, CDR2 FQNNGV. The chain's CDR3 is CASSPTGNYEQYF. CDR3 sequence (DNA): TGTGCCAGCAGTCCTACAGGAAACTACGAGCAGTACTTC.

This clone was counted between two and nine times. The CDR3: CATSRGPSRLPGNEQFF. The CDR3 nucleotides read TGTGCCACCAGCAGAGGCCCGTCGCGGCTCCCCGGGAATGAGCAGTTCTTC. The chain has TRBV15 and TRBJ2-1, with D uncertain. The CDR3 contains 17 residues. V was trimmed by 1 base and J by 7 bases, leaving 20 bases between them. From germline, CDR1 is LNHNV and CDR2 YYDKDF (reference sequence).

V gene TRBV14 combines with J gene TRBJ1-4; 12 nucleotides line up with TRBD1. CDR3 size: 17 residues. The V and J ends lost 6 bases and 7 bases, in that order; junction bases with no gene match: 12. The V gene's germline CDR1 is SGHDN and CDR2 FVKESK. CDR3 amino acids: CASSKGTGGSPGEKLFF. CDR3 coding DNA: TGTGCCAGCAGTAAAGGGACAGGGGGCTCTCCCGGTGAAAAACTGTTTTTT.

This rearrangement joins TRBV2 to TRBJ1-1; 10 bases fit TRBD1. Germline CDR1 SNHLY, CDR2 FYNNEI. The CDR3 has 15 residues. With V trimmed by 3 bases and J by 4 bases, 5 bases remained unmatched. The CDR3 here is CASSDDRGLGTEAFF. Written as DNA, the CDR3 is TGTGCCAGCAGTGACGACAGGGGGCTGGGCACTGAAGCTTTCTTT. Complete variable domain (other parts from reference TRBV2 and TRBJ1-1): EPEVTQTPSHQVTQMGQEVILRCVPISNHLYFYWYRQILGQKVEFLVSFYNNEISEKSEIFDDQFSVERPDGSNFTLKIRSTKLEDSAMYFCASSDDRGLGTEAFFGQGTRLTVV.

The genes are TRBV6-5 and TRBJ1-2; D gene unclear. V was clipped by 2 bases and J by 0 bases, with 7 bases between them. CDR1 and CDR2 from the germline V gene are MNHEY and SVGAGI. This CDR3 has 14 residues. For the CDR3, the DNA is TGTGCCAGCAGTTACGACAAAACTAACTATGGCTACACCTTC. This encodes CASSYDKTNYGYTF.